The clone carrying this TCR beta chain was recorded many times. This record belongs to a study of regulatory T cells in long-lasting Graves disease. In building TCR beta libraries, iRepertoire HTBI primers were used together with Arm-PCR of CDR3 regions. TCRdb analysed the multiplex PCR reads with MiXCR anew, one entry per CDR3 protein. Of about 470,000 distinct CDR3 sequences listed, around 21% are singletons. Time point in this sample: persistent/refractory GD, antithyroid drugs over 5 years with positive TRAb. The TCR library was made from RNA extracted from PBMCs. CDR3 length equals 15 residues. V lost 5 bases and J lost 4, with 17 bases in between.

The sequenced sample was peripheral blood mononuclear cells (PBMCs), obtained when the disease was refractory, from a patient treated with antithyroid drugs. The rearrangement joins TRBV12-3 or TRBV12-4 to TRBJ1-1, with TRBD1 as a possible D gene (6 bases). The sequence was collected from a female donor with Graves disease. The CDR3 region is CASSPPYGGGTEAFF. CDR3 sequence (DNA): TGTGCCAGCAGTCCCCCTTACGGGGGCGGCACTGAAGCTTTCTTT.